The rows below give T cell receptor beta chains drawn from one sample of a study of CD8 T cells in ankylosing spondylitis. Using its own MiXCR run on the 5' RACE reads, TCRdb lists one record per CDR3 protein. Of around 770,000 distinct CDR3 sequences in the sample, around 11% were seen once. Sequencing was done on a sample of blood, either unsorted or a sorted T cell fraction (not recorded which). These receptors were taken from a male donor with ankylosing spondylitis. Both conserved end residues are part of each CDR3. D genes are given only for firm matches. Expanded clones get a size class; other rows say once, few or many, or leave the size out.

v_call	j_call	clone_size	d_call	cdr3_nt	cdr3_aa
TRBV29-1	TRBJ1-1	many	-	TGCAGCGTTCTTGCAGCTGAGGCTTTCTTT	CSVLAAEAFF
TRBV7-2	TRBJ2-7	-	-	TGTGCCAGCAGCTCGCAACAGGGTCTAGGGCAGTACTTC	CASSSQQGLGQYF
TRBV10-2	TRBJ1-1	few	-	TGCGCCAGCAGAAGTTCCAGGGGAACTGAAGCTTTCTTT	CASRSSRGTEAFF
TRBV6-1	TRBJ1-6	-	-	TGTGCCAGCAGTGAAGATGTGTTGTCACCCCTCCACTTT	CASSEDVLSPLHF
TRBV5-1	TRBJ2-3	many	-	TGCGCCAGCAGCTTGGGAGGGGACGATACGCAGTATTTT	CASSLGGDDTQYF
TRBV29-1	TRBJ2-7	many	TRBD1	TGCAGCGTTGCGCGGGACAGGGGCTACGAGCAGTACTTC	CSVARDRGYEQYF
TRBV20-1	TRBJ1-2	few	-	TGCAGTGCTACTTCCCCGAGGACTGGTGGCTACACCTTC	CSATSPRTGGYTF
TRBV20-1	TRBJ2-7	few	-	TGCAGTGCTAGATACAGGGATCACGAGCAGTACTTC	CSARYRDHEQYF
TRBV21-1	TRBJ1-5	-	-	TGTGCCAGCAGCAAAAGGGACAGTGAAAATCAGCCCCAGCATTTT	CASSKRDSENQPQHF
TRBV6-1	TRBJ1-2	few	-	TGTGCCAGCAGTACCGCGGCTGGGTATGGCTACACCTTC	CASSTAAGYGYTF
TRBV5-1	TRBJ2-7	once	TRBD1	TGCGCCAGCAGCATAAGGACAGGGGAATCCGAGCAGTACTTC	CASSIRTGESEQYF
TRBV5-1	TRBJ1-4	-	TRBD1	TGCGCCAGCAGCTTACGAAGGGACAGAAATGAAAAACTGTTTTTT	CASSLRRDRNEKLFF
TRBV3-1	TRBJ1-2	many	-	TGTGCCAGCAGCCAAGCGGAGGAAGGCTACACCTTC	CASSQAEEGYTF
TRBV6-5	TRBJ2-3	few	-	TGTGCCAGCAGCTACCTGGACACGGCCACAGATACGCAGTATTTT	CASSYLDTATDTQYF
TRBV5-1	TRBJ1-5	-	-	TGCGCCAGCAGCGACTCAGGGGAATCGGGCAATCAGCCCCAGCATTTT	CASSDSGESGNQPQHF
TRBV10-3	TRBJ2-5	few	TRBD2	TGTGCCTCCTGGGCGGGACTAGGGAACCAAGAGACCCAGTACTTC	CASWAGLGNQETQYF
TRBV18	TRBJ2-7	-	TRBD1	TGTGCCAGCTCACAAGGGACAGGCTCCTACGAGCAGTACTTC	CASSQGTGSYEQYF
TRBV20-1	TRBJ2-3	-	TRBD2	TGCAGTGCTAGAGGCCAACGGGGGGGCACAGATACGCAGTATTTT	CSARGQRGGTDTQYF
TRBV12-3/TRBV12-4	TRBJ1-5	-	-	TGTGCCAGCAGTCAGAGTAGCAATCAGCCCCAGCATTTT	CASSQSSNQPQHF
TRBV5-6	TRBJ2-1	-	TRBD1	TGTGCCAGCAGCTCAACCGGGACAGGGTTCAATGAGCAGTTCTTC	CASSSTGTGFNEQFF
TRBV6-5	TRBJ1-2	few	-	TGTGCCAGCAGTTACTCGAGCCAGCTCTATGGCTACACCTTC	CASSYSSQLYGYTF
TRBV13	TRBJ2-1	-	-	TGTGCCAGCAGCTTAGGTCGGCGCTCCTACAATGAGCAGTTCTTC	CASSLGRRSYNEQFF
TRBV6-1	TRBJ2-7	many	-	TGTGCCAGCAGTCCTGGGACAAGAGGCTACGAGCAGTACTTC	CASSPGTRGYEQYF
TRBV27	TRBJ2-7	-	-	TGTGCCAGCAGTTTACTGTCAGGGTTAGCCTACGAGCAGTACTTC	CASSLLSGLAYEQYF
TRBV5-1	TRBJ1-1	few	-	TGCGCCAGCAGCTTGATGCAGGGAACGAACACTGAAGCTTTCTTT	CASSLMQGTNTEAFF
TRBV15	TRBJ2-5	-	-	TGTGCCACCAGCAGACCACAGGGTACAGAGACCCAGTACTTC	CATSRPQGTETQYF
TRBV6-2/TRBV6-3	TRBJ1-5	few	-	TGTGCCAGCAGTTACCGAGGAAAACTGGTTAGCAATCAGCCCCAGCATTTT	CASSYRGKLVSNQPQHF
TRBV7-9	TRBJ1-2	few	-	TGTGCCAGCAGCGGGGACCTACAAGCCGGCTACACCTTC	CASSGDLQAGYTF
TRBV20-1	TRBJ2-7	-	-	TGCAGTGCTAGGAAAAACAGTTACGAGCAGTACTTC	CSARKNSYEQYF
TRBV10-3	TRBJ1-6	-	TRBD1	TGTGCCATCAGTGACTCGAGGGACGGGACAGGGAATTCACCCCTCCACTTT	CAISDSRDGTGNSPLHF
TRBV5-1	TRBJ1-1	-	TRBD1	TGCGCCAGCAGCACGACAGGGATATCGGACACTGAAGCTTTCTTT	CASSTTGISDTEAFF
TRBV29-1	TRBJ1-1	many	-	TGCAGCGTTCAATATTCGACAGCGGAGAACACTGAAGCTTTCTTT	CSVQYSTAENTEAFF
TRBV12-3/TRBV12-4	TRBJ1-2	many	TRBD1	TGTGCCAGCAGCCCGGGGGCAGGGGGCAACTATGGCTACACCTTC	CASSPGAGGNYGYTF
TRBV12-3/TRBV12-4	TRBJ1-1	many	TRBD1	TGTGCCAGCAGTCGCGTCAGGGGGCGAAGGACTGAAGCTTTCTTT	CASSRVRGRRTEAFF
TRBV14	TRBJ2-7	few	-	TGTGCCAGCAGCCCAGCCGGGACTCACTTTACCTTC	CASSPAGTHFTF